This passage covers 8 T cell receptor beta chains from one sample sequenced in a study of T cells in Graves' hyperthyroidism and ophthalmopathy. Amplified regions were TCR beta CDR3 sequences from RNA transcripts. Initially, a first-round RT-PCR of the TCR CDR3 employed the HTBI primer set. TCRdb recomputed calls from the multiplex PCR reads with MiXCR, one row per CDR3 protein. The table includes under 650,000 distinct CDR3 sequences, around 15% detected once. Sequencing used blood. Source of these receptors: a woman aged 25-40 years with Graves' hyperthyroidism.

This clonotype has at least ten counts. The rearrangement joins TRBV5-1 to TRBJ2-3; no firm D call. Germline assignment: CDR1 SGHRS and CDR2 YFSETQ. This CDR3 is built from 16 residues. The V end lost 3 bases, the J end lost 1 base, and 15 bases lay between the germline ends. The CDR3 region is CASSSDGRIRTDTQYF. DNA for the CDR3: TGCGCCAGCAGCTCGGACGGTAGGATTCGCACAGATACGCAGTATTTT.

The V call is TRBV19, the J call TRBJ2-3; 10 positions agree with TRBD1. After removal of 8 bases from V and 1 base from J, the junction contained 6 bases not matched to a gene. The germline gives CDR1 LNHDA, CDR2 SQIVND (reference sequence). This CDR3 is built from 15 residues. CDR3 DNA sequence: TGTGCCAGTGAATCCGGGACAGGGGGCACAGATACGCAGTATTTT. It specifies CASESGTGGTDTQYF.

As for this clonotype: Germline is not matched at one junction end, which may reflect a read error. This chain connects TRBV10-3 to TRBJ2-1; 12 nucleotides match TRBD2. The CDR3 loop spans 18 amino acids. Germline V gene data show CDR1 as ENHRY and CDR2 as SYGVKD. CDR3 residues: CAISGGASGRASHNEQFF. In nucleotides, the CDR3 is TGTGCCATCAGTGGGGGGGCTAGCGGGAGGGCCTCCCACAATGAGCAGTTCTTC.

This clonotype was found many times. The V call is TRBV28, the J call TRBJ1-1; D perhaps matches TRBD1 (5 bases). Trimming removed 3 bases at V and 7 bases at J, with 9 bases between. The CDR3 has 12 amino acids. Germline CDR1 and CDR2: MDHEN and SYDVKM. CDR3 protein: CASSFSQGEAFF. DNA of the CDR3: TGTGCCAGCAGTTTCAGTCAGGGTGAAGCTTTCTTT.

This clonotype was seen many times. The chain is built from TRBV6-2 or TRBV6-3 and TRBJ2-5; TRBD2 aligns across 10 bases. Germline loops: CDR1 MNHEY, CDR2 SVGEGT. The length of the CDR3 is 16 residues. Trimming cost V 0 bases and J 1 base; bases outside gene matches: 2. As DNA, the CDR3 is TGTGCCAGCAGTTACTCGACTAGCGGGTTCCAAGAGACCCAGTACTTC. This gives the protein CASSYSTSGFQETQYF.

V usage is TRBV4-3 and J usage is TRBJ1-1, with D tentatively TRBD1 (5 bases). CDR3 length: 15 amino acids. V lost 0 bases and J lost 6, with 14 bases in between. CDR1 and CDR2 (germline): LGHNA, YSLEER. The CDR3 DNA follows: TGCGCCAGCAGCCAAGATCTAAGGGGTTGGGCTGAAGCTTTCTTT. It encodes CASSQDLRGWAEAFF.

This clonotype was detected many times. This chain joins TRBV6-6 and TRBJ2-1, with TRBD2 matching 9 bases. CDR1 MNHNY and CDR2 SVGAGI come from the germline V gene (reference sequence). The CDR3 extends over 15 amino acids. V lost 1 base to trimming and J lost 4 bases; unmatched junction nucleotides: 2. The CDR3 DNA reads TGTGCCAGCAGTTACTACCTAGCGGGATACAATGAGCAGTTCTTC. Protein: CASSYYLAGYNEQFF.

This clonotype has ten or more counts. This rearrangement joins TRBV28 to TRBJ2-7, with TRBD2 matching 12 bases. CDR3 length: 15 amino acids. J was trimmed by 6 bases and V by 4 bases; bases with no gene match: 7. Looked up from germline, CDR1 is MDHEN and CDR2 is SYDVKM. The CDR3 DNA is TGTGCCAGCAGTTCTCGGACTAGCGGGATAGGCGAGCAGTACTTC. Protein product: CASSSRTSGIGEQYF.